This TCR beta chain is from a study of blood T cell repertoires in COVID-19. Whole-study context: Sources were T cells, B-cell-depleted T cells, or PBMCs; the material itself was cDNA or gDNA.

Germline values: CDR1 SGHNT, CDR2 YYREEE (reference sequence). The CDR3 runs 15 residues. V was pared by 4 bases and J by 7 bases, with 8 bases of the junction left unmatched. TCRdb's table, derived via immunoSEQ multiplex PCR, lists solely in-frame clones and lacks some. The data contain more than 250,000 clones, 70% to 90% of them seen just once; the ten biggest clones take up 5.5% to 6%. Sequenced input: PBMCs or T cells enriched from blood (not recorded which). The chain couples TRBV5-4 to TRBJ1-4; TRBD1 matches 9 bases. This TCR was sampled from a woman aged 25-40 years who had recovered from COVID-19. The CDR3 bases are TGTGCCAGCAGCCCTCCGGGGACAGGGCGTGAAAAACTGTTTTTT. Its translation: CASSPPGTGREKLFF.